These 11 T cell receptor beta chains came from one sample sequenced in a study of cytomegalovirus exposure and HLA in healthy donors. PCR involved 60 Vbeta and 13 Jbeta primers. TCRdb's copy holds only in-frame clones and misses some; the assay was immunoSEQ multiplex PCR. The ten top clones account for over 1.5%, within a sample of around 63,000 clones. The sample comprised PBMCs. The receptors stem from a woman between 25 and 40 years old in good health and CMV-seronegative.

This chain joins TRBV4-2 and TRBJ2-7; D uncertain. Germline-derived CDR1 and CDR2 are LGHNA and YNFKEQ. Trimming took 1 base from V and 2 from J, leaving 12 bases between them. This CDR3 comprises 15 residues. The CDR3 DNA reads as TGTGCCAGCAGCCAAGTTGTCAGGCCAACCTACGAGCAGTACTTC. Its protein is CASSQVVRPTYEQYF.

This chain joins TRBV6-4 and TRBJ2-1; TRBD1 aligns across 7 bases. Germline V gene lookup returns CDR1 MRHNA and CDR2 SNTAGT. The CDR3 is 15 residues long. The ends lost 8 bases at V and 1 base at J; junction bases unmatched: 8. The CDR3 spells CASPGTALSYNEQFF. CDR3 nucleotides: TGTGCCAGCCCTGGGACAGCACTATCCTACAATGAGCAGTTCTTC.

The gene calls are TRBV5-1 and TRBJ2-6, with TRBD2 as a possible D gene (7 bases). This CDR3 is 16 amino acids long. The V gene's germline CDR1 is SGHRS and CDR2 YFSETQ. The V and J ends lost 5 bases and 4 bases respectively, with 16 bases between them. The CDR3 region is CASSRGAQAGANVLTF. DNA for the CDR3: TGCGCCAGCAGTCGGGGGGCTCAGGCGGGGGCCAACGTCCTGACTTTC.

The chain links TRBV9 to TRBJ2-1; TRBD2 agrees at 14 bases. This CDR3 contains 16 residues. Germline-derived CDR1 and CDR2 are SGDLS and YYNGEE. With 3 bases clipped from V and 10 bases from J, the junction kept 9 bases outside the gene matches. The CDR3 DNA sequence: TGTGCCAGCAGCGCGAGCGGGACTAGCGGGAGCAGGGAGCAGTTCTTC. Translated: CASSASGTSGSREQFF.

V gene TRBV18 combines with J gene TRBJ2-5; D perhaps matches TRBD1 (6 bases). This CDR3 is built from 14 residues. Germline V CDR1 and CDR2: KGHSH, LQKENI. V shed 6 bases and J shed 4 bases, with 15 bases lying between them. The CDR3 sequence is CASSRTGIRETQYF. The DNA of the CDR3 is TGTGCCAGCTCGCGAACAGGGATTCGAGAGACCCAGTACTTC.

The chain has TRBV4-1 and TRBJ1-1; unclear D gene. With 3 bases removed from V and 5 bases from J, the gap between germline ends came to 19 bases. CDR1 MGHRA and CDR2 YSYEKL come from the germline V gene. CDR3 length: 16 residues. CDR3 residues: CASSQAGPFVATEAFF. CDR3 nucleotide sequence: TGCGCCAGCAGCCAGGCGGGCCCCTTCGTTGCTACTGAAGCTTTCTTT.

In DNA form, the CDR3 reads TGTGCCAGTTCTTCGCGGGCCCGGGACAGTCACTACGAGCAGTACTTC. The encoded protein is CASSSRARDSHYEQYF. This sequence joins TRBV19 and TRBJ2-7; 7 nucleotides agree with TRBD1. Germline assignment: CDR1 LNHDA and CDR2 SQIVND (reference sequence). This CDR3 comprises 16 residues. Germline trimming cut 8 bases from V and 3 bases from J; bases unmatched to any gene: 16.

The V call is TRBV18, the J call TRBJ2-7; 8 bases align to TRBD1. This CDR3 has 15 amino acids. Trimming took 4 bases from V and 7 from J; bases not matched to a gene: 12. Germline CDR1 reads KGHSH; CDR2 reads LQKENI. The CDR3 DNA follows: TGTGCCAGCTCACTCACAGGGGGACCGACCGGGGAGCAGTACTTC. This codes for CASSLTGGPTGEQYF.

The chain recombines TRBV7-2 with TRBJ1-5; 9 bases fit TRBD1. Per germline, CDR1 SGHTA and CDR2 FQGNSA. The CDR3 has 15 residues. Germline trimming cut 3 bases from V and 7 bases from J; bases unmatched to any gene: 7. The CDR3, as DNA: TGTGCCAGCAGCTTTACAGGGGGCGCTGGGCAGCCCCAGCATTTT. This gives the protein CASSFTGGAGQPQHF.

The chain joins TRBV4-3 to TRBJ2-4; weak D call: TRBD2 (7 bases). The CDR3 covers 19 residues. Trimming removed 3 bases at V and 0 bases at J, with 21 bases between. CDR1 is LGHNA, CDR2 YSLEER, per germline. The CDR3 sequence is CASSQRIRGGDLAKNIQYF. CDR3 DNA sequence: TGCGCCAGCAGCCAGCGTATCCGAGGGGGGGATCTAGCCAAAAACATTCAGTACTTC.

The chain is built from TRBV30 and TRBJ1-5, with 7 positions matching TRBD1. The CDR3 is 13 amino acids. V shed 0 bases, J shed 7 bases, and the junction held 3 bases outside the gene matches. CDR1 is GTSNPN and CDR2 is SVGIG in the germline V gene (reference sequence). The CDR3 spells CAWSVNRGQPQHF. The CDR3 DNA reads TGTGCCTGGAGTGTAAACAGGGGCCAGCCCCAGCATTTT. Drawing the rest from reference TRBV30 and TRBJ1-5, the complete variable domain is SQTIHQWPATLVQPVGSPLSLECTVEGTSNPNLYWYRQAAGRGLQLLFYSVGIGQISSEVPQNLSASRPQDRQFILSSKKLLLSDSGFYLCAWSVNRGQPQHFGDGTRLSIL.